The sequence of this TCR beta chain was determined in a study of regulatory T cells in long-lasting Graves disease. Investigators prepared the TCR beta libraries by applying iRepertoire HTBI primers and Arm-PCR of CDR3 regions. TCRdb analysed the multiplex PCR reads with MiXCR anew, one entry per CDR3 protein. The sample contains about 340,000 distinct CDR3 sequences, around 20% of which appear only once. Trimming cost V 3 bases and J 2 bases, with 11 bases left between them. This CDR3 spans 15 amino acids. Germline CDR1 SGHTA, CDR2 FQGNSA. This clonotype was found many times. Specified time point: persistent/refractory GD, antithyroid drugs over 5 years with positive TRAb. Isolated PBMC RNA provided the starting material for the TCR library.

The sequence was obtained from a female donor with Graves disease. The rearrangement joins TRBV7-2 to TRBJ1-5; possibly TRBD1 for D (5 bases). The sample consisted of peripheral blood mononuclear cells (PBMCs), taken when the disease was refractory, from a patient treated with antithyroid drugs. The CDR3 sequence: CASSFHGAGNQPQHF. CDR3 nucleotides: TGTGCCAGCAGCTTTCACGGGGCCGGCAATCAGCCCCAGCATTTT.